The rows below give T cell receptor beta chains drawn from one sample of a study of Ad26.COV2.S vaccination and SARS-CoV-2 variants. Produced via immunoSEQ multiplex PCR; TCRdb's table is partial and in-frame only. Of 300,000 to 400,000 clones in the sample, roughly 91% are singletons; the top ten hold 5%. The sequencing here drew on peripheral blood, taken in a trial of Ad26.COV2.S vaccine versus placebo. The source of these receptors is a person aged 18-65 years who received the Ad26.COV2.S COVID-19 vaccine or a placebo. Both conserved end residues are part of each CDR3. The D gene is left open where the match is weak. A clone size is listed for some rows: how often the clone was seen (once, few, many), or a class if it is expanded.

- TRBJ2-5 TRBD2 TRBV20-1 CSASLGLASETQYF TGCAGTGCTAGTCTCGGACTAGCGTCAGAGACCCAGTACTTC
- TRBJ1-1 TRBD1 TRBV19 CASKTGTGGNTEAFF TGTGCCAGTAAAACCGGGACAGGGGGGAACACTGAAGCTTTCTTT
- TRBJ2-7 TRBD1 TRBV18 CASSPGDRGQEQYF TGTGCCAGCTCACCAGGGGACAGGGGGCAGGAGCAGTACTTC
- TRBJ1-3 - TRBV18 CATSPEAAGNTIYF TGTGCCACCTCACCAGAGGCAGCTGGAAACACCATATATTTT
- TRBJ2-7 - TRBV27 CASSSSSYEQYF TGTGCCAGCAGTTCGAGCTCCTACGAGCAGTACTTC
- TRBJ2-7 TRBD1 TRBV5-1 CASSLNRDRGEYPYEQYF TGCGCCAGCAGCTTAAACCGGGACAGGGGGGAATACCCCTACGAGCAGTACTTC
- TRBJ1-1 - TRBV7-8 CASSPGIMNTEAFF TGTGCCAGCAGTCCAGGGATAATGAACACTGAAGCTTTCTTT
- TRBJ1-5 - TRBV6-2/TRBV6-3 CASSYGQAGGPQHF TGTGCCAGCAGTTACGGGCAGGCGGGAGGGCCCCAGCATTTT
once TRBJ1-3 - TRBV18 CASSPPPTGLRGNTIYF TGTGCCAGCTCACCCCCCCCGACAGGTCTAAGGGGAAACACCATATATTTT
few TRBJ2-1 TRBD1 TRBV4-2 CASSQGQGQGGYNEQFF TGTGCCAGCAGCCAAGGCCAGGGACAGGGGGGTTACAATGAGCAGTTCTTC
- TRBJ1-1 - TRBV14 CASSPLLDIYTEAFF TGTGCCAGCAGCCCCCTCCTGGACATCTACACTGAAGCTTTCTTT
- TRBJ1-1 TRBD1 TRBV6-5 CASTRDRDNTEAFF TGTGCCAGCACCAGGGACAGGGATAACACTGAAGCTTTCTTT
- TRBJ2-1 - TRBV6-6 CASRTNLRANNEQFF TGTGCCAGCAGGACCAACTTGCGGGCCAACAATGAGCAGTTCTTC
once TRBJ2-6 - TRBV29-1 CSVEDKDRSGANVLTF TGCAGCGTTGAAGATAAAGACCGCTCTGGGGCCAACGTCCTGACTTTC
- TRBJ1-4 - TRBV7-2 CASSLVQEGIATNEKLFF TGTGCCAGCAGCTTAGTTCAAGAGGGGATTGCAACTAATGAAAAACTGTTTTTT
- TRBJ2-2 TRBD2 TRBV15 CATSPSLGEGPGELFF TGTGCCACCAGCCCATCTTTGGGGGAGGGTCCCGGGGAGCTGTTTTTT
- TRBJ2-7 - TRBV6-1 CASSEAGNRGEQYF TGTGCCAGCAGTGAAGCTGGGAACCGGGGCGAGCAGTACTTC
- TRBJ1-2 - TRBV18 CASSPGGPGGLYGYTF TGTGCCAGCTCACCAGGGGGGCCTGGCGGGCTCTATGGCTACACCTTC
- TRBJ2-7 - TRBV4-1 CASSQEVSQSYEQYF TGCGCCAGCAGCCAAGAGGTCTCGCAATCCTACGAGCAGTACTTC
- TRBJ2-6 - TRBV7-9 CASSLGWRGNSGANVLTF TGTGCCAGCAGCTTAGGGTGGCGGGGAAACTCTGGGGCCAACGTCCTGACTTTC
- TRBJ2-3 - TRBV7-2 CASSPTRNRADTQYF TGTGCCAGCAGCCCGACGCGGAATAGGGCAGATACGCAGTATTTT
- TRBJ1-1 - TRBV19 CASSIRADTEAFF TGTGCCAGTAGTATCAGGGCGGACACTGAAGCTTTCTTT
- TRBJ1-1 - TRBV6-2/TRBV6-3 CASSLLGRNTEAFF TGTGCCAGCAGTTTGTTGGGGCGGAACACTGAAGCTTTCTTT
- TRBJ1-5 - TRBV6-5 CASSLALNQPQHF TGTGCCAGCAGTCTCGCCCTAAATCAGCCCCAGCATTTT
- TRBJ2-5 - TRBV9 CASSVGASGETQYF TGTGCCAGCAGCGTGGGGGCTTCGGGGGAGACCCAGTACTTC
- TRBJ2-3 TRBD2 TRBV27 CASRETSGRASWFLDTQYF TGTGCCAGCAGGGAGACTAGCGGGAGGGCCTCGTGGTTTTTGGATACGCAGTATTTT
- TRBJ1-5 - TRBV6-1 CASSLQGYSNQPQHF TGTGCCAGCAGTCTACAGGGATATAGCAATCAGCCCCAGCATTTT
- TRBJ1-1 TRBD1 TRBV19 CASSPRGHGNTEAFF TGTGCCAGTAGCCCCAGGGGGCATGGAAACACTGAAGCTTTCTTT
- TRBJ2-7 - TRBV5-1 CASSLDGYGGSEQYF TGCGCCAGCAGCTTGGACGGGTATGGGGGATCCGAGCAGTACTTC
few TRBJ1-1 - TRBV7-9 CASSLLQEAFF TGTGCCAGCAGCCTCCTCCAGGAAGCTTTCTTT
- TRBJ2-5 - TRBV6-2/TRBV6-3 CASSRQETQYF TGTGCCAGCAGTAGACAAGAGACCCAGTACTTC
- TRBJ2-7 - TRBV10-2 CASSDVWEGNEQYF TGCGCCAGCAGTGATGTATGGGAAGGAAACGAGCAGTACTTC
- TRBJ2-2 TRBD1 TRBV3-1/TRBV3-2 CASSVQGTTGELFF TGTGCCAGCAGCGTACAGGGGACCACCGGGGAGCTGTTTTTT
- TRBJ1-1 TRBD1 TRBV27 CASSPGYEQGAGEAFF TGTGCCAGCAGCCCCGGTTACGAACAGGGGGCAGGTGAAGCTTTCTTT
once TRBJ2-7 - TRBV11-2 CASSLSGLEQYF TGTGCCAGCAGCTTAAGCGGCCTGGAGCAGTACTTC
- TRBJ2-1 TRBD1 TRBV15 CATSNQGAVYNEQFF TGTGCCACCAGCAACCAGGGGGCGGTCTACAATGAGCAGTTCTTC
- TRBJ1-1 - TRBV5-8 CAITYSGAGDTEAFF TGTGCCATCACCTATTCGGGGGCGGGCGACACTGAAGCTTTCTTT
- TRBJ1-1 - TRBV9 CASSTTGGNTEAFF TGTGCCAGCAGCACCACTGGAGGGAACACTGAAGCTTTCTTT
- TRBJ2-7 - TRBV20-1 CSAPLEGVQYF TGCAGTGCCCCCCTCGAGGGGGTACAGTACTTC
once TRBJ2-1 - TRBV7-2 CASSSNRQYNEQFF TGTGCCAGCAGCTCTAATCGACAGTACAATGAGCAGTTCTTC
once TRBJ2-1 - TRBV5-4 CASSLGSGLYNEQFF TGTGCCAGCAGCTTGGGATCAGGGCTATACAATGAGCAGTTCTTC
once TRBJ1-2 TRBD1 TRBV28 CASSSSPGQGRGYGYTF TGTGCCAGCAGTTCGAGCCCCGGACAGGGAAGGGGCTATGGCTACACCTTC
- TRBJ2-3 TRBD2 TRBV5-4 CASSPISGSGNTQYF TGTGCCAGCAGCCCAATTAGCGGGAGCGGGAATACGCAGTATTTT
once TRBJ1-5 - TRBV19 CASSANRIPQSKPQHF TGTGCCAGTAGTGCCAACAGGATACCTCAATCAAAGCCCCAGCATTTT
- TRBJ1-6 - TRBV23-1 CASSQYSGWEGGLHF TGCGCCAGCAGTCAATATTCAGGGTGGGAAGGGGGCCTCCACTTT
few TRBJ2-2 - TRBV27 CASSLEGWNTGELFF TGTGCCAGCAGCCTGGAGGGGTGGAACACCGGGGAGCTGTTTTTT
- TRBJ1-1 TRBD1 TRBV5-6 CASSTQTGVVSLYTEAFF TGTGCCAGCAGCACTCAGACAGGGGTCGTGTCCCTTTACACTGAAGCTTTCTTT
- TRBJ2-1 - TRBV2 CASSDGGGGGHYNEQFF TGTGCCAGCAGTGACGGCGGAGGGGGGGGTCACTACAATGAGCAGTTCTTC
- TRBJ2-7 TRBD1 TRBV7-9 CASSPTGGSYEQYF TGTGCCAGCAGCCCGACAGGGGGATCCTACGAGCAGTACTTC